Listed below are T cell receptor beta chains from one sample, sequenced in a study of blood T cells in healthy people across ages. TCRdb passed the 5' RACE reads through MiXCR, listing each CDR3 protein once. The repertoire holds roughly 1.5 million distinct CDR3 sequences, with about 45% as singletons. Sequenced: blood. The receptors shown here come from a woman aged 18-29 years in good health. Each CDR3 is given with its conserved first and last residue. The D gene is left open where the match is weak. Clone size is not always given. Where it is, it says once, few, many or a class for expanded clones.

j_call: TRBJ1-2; v_call: TRBV20-1; clone_size: .; d_call: TRBD1; cdr3_aa: CSAREQGVDGYTF; cdr3_nt: TGCAGTGCTAGAGAGCAGGGGGTGGATGGCTACACCTTC
j_call: TRBJ1-5; v_call: TRBV4-1; clone_size: few; d_call: .; cdr3_aa: CASSQDYSGGWEQPQHF; cdr3_nt: TGCGCCAGCAGCCAAGATTATAGCGGGGGATGGGAACAGCCCCAGCATTTT
j_call: TRBJ1-5; v_call: TRBV12-3/TRBV12-4; clone_size: few; d_call: TRBD1; cdr3_aa: CASRGSGTGDSPQHF; cdr3_nt: TGTGCCAGCAGGGGATCCGGGACAGGGGATTCGCCCCAGCATTTT
j_call: TRBJ2-7; v_call: TRBV4-3; clone_size: .; d_call: .; cdr3_aa: CASSPRGPPYPYEQYF; cdr3_nt: TGCGCCAGCAGCCCACGCGGGCCTCCGTACCCCTACGAGCAGTACTTC
j_call: TRBJ2-3; v_call: TRBV5-1; clone_size: .; d_call: .; cdr3_aa: CASIPGPTSTDTQYF; cdr3_nt: TGCGCCAGCATCCCAGGGCCGACAAGCACAGATACGCAGTATTTT
j_call: TRBJ2-5; v_call: TRBV12-3/TRBV12-4; clone_size: .; d_call: .; cdr3_aa: CTSSLHRSQETQYF; cdr3_nt: TGTACCAGCAGTTTACACAGAAGTCAAGAGACCCAGTACTTC
j_call: TRBJ2-7; v_call: TRBV10-3; clone_size: .; d_call: .; cdr3_aa: CAISEGPSRARSYEQYF; cdr3_nt: TGTGCCATCAGTGAGGGCCCTTCAAGGGCGCGGTCCTACGAGCAGTACTTC
j_call: TRBJ1-2; v_call: TRBV11-2; clone_size: many; d_call: .; cdr3_aa: CASSLARGYTF; cdr3_nt: TGTGCCAGCAGCTTAGCGCGTGGCTACACCTTC
j_call: TRBJ1-1; v_call: TRBV21-1; clone_size: .; d_call: .; cdr3_aa: CASSADRGEGTEAFF; cdr3_nt: TGTGCCAGCAGCGCCGACAGGGGAGAGGGCACTGAAGCTTTCTTT
j_call: TRBJ2-1; v_call: TRBV28; clone_size: .; d_call: TRBD2; cdr3_aa: CASMGWTSGADEQFF; cdr3_nt: TGTGCCAGCATGGGGTGGACTAGCGGGGCGGATGAGCAGTTCTTC
j_call: TRBJ2-1; v_call: TRBV15; clone_size: .; d_call: .; cdr3_aa: CATSAGPEQFF; cdr3_nt: TGTGCCACCAGCGCAGGTCCTGAGCAGTTCTTC
j_call: TRBJ2-3; v_call: TRBV29-1; clone_size: .; d_call: TRBD2; cdr3_aa: CSVAGLAVGTVNTQYF; cdr3_nt: TGCAGCGTTGCGGGACTAGCGGTCGGCACGGTGAATACGCAGTATTTT
j_call: TRBJ2-3; v_call: TRBV4-3; clone_size: .; d_call: .; cdr3_aa: CASSRIFLDTQYF; cdr3_nt: TGCGCCAGCAGCCGCATATTCTTGGATACGCAGTATTTT
j_call: TRBJ2-3; v_call: TRBV20-1; clone_size: few; d_call: TRBD2; cdr3_aa: CSARDATSGRDTQYF; cdr3_nt: TGCAGTGCTAGAGACGCGACTAGCGGGAGGGATACGCAGTATTTT
j_call: TRBJ1-5; v_call: TRBV10-2; clone_size: .; d_call: .; cdr3_aa: CASSGTATGQPQHF; cdr3_nt: TGCGCCAGCAGTGGGACAGCAACCGGACAGCCCCAGCATTTT
j_call: TRBJ2-1; v_call: TRBV12-3/TRBV12-4; clone_size: few; d_call: .; cdr3_aa: CASIGSPYNEQFF; cdr3_nt: TGTGCCAGCATTGGTAGCCCCTACAATGAGCAGTTCTTC
j_call: TRBJ1-6; v_call: TRBV20-1; clone_size: .; d_call: .; cdr3_aa: CSARGTGISSPLHF; cdr3_nt: TGCAGTGCTAGAGGAACAGGGATTAGTTCACCCCTCCACTTT
j_call: TRBJ2-7; v_call: TRBV7-2; clone_size: .; d_call: .; cdr3_aa: CASSLGRVSQYF; cdr3_nt: TGTGCCAGCAGCTTAGGCAGAGTGTCGCAGTACTTC
j_call: TRBJ2-7; v_call: TRBV6-2/TRBV6-3; clone_size: few; d_call: .; cdr3_aa: CASSVDDSYEQYF; cdr3_nt: TGTGCCAGCAGTGTTGACGACTCCTACGAGCAGTACTTC
j_call: TRBJ2-3; v_call: TRBV29-1; clone_size: many; d_call: TRBD2; cdr3_aa: CSVEDLAGVNTQYF; cdr3_nt: TGCAGCGTTGAAGATCTAGCGGGAGTAAATACGCAGTATTTT
j_call: TRBJ2-5; v_call: TRBV29-1; clone_size: many; d_call: .; cdr3_aa: CSVELRLRETQYF; cdr3_nt: TGCAGCGTTGAACTACGACTACGGGAGACCCAGTACTTC
j_call: TRBJ2-1; v_call: TRBV7-7; clone_size: .; d_call: TRBD2; cdr3_aa: CASSLEASGREEQFF; cdr3_nt: TGTGCTAGCAGCTTAGAGGCTAGCGGGAGGGAGGAGCAGTTCTTC
j_call: TRBJ1-2; v_call: TRBV14; clone_size: few; d_call: TRBD1; cdr3_aa: CASSIRGPATYTF; cdr3_nt: TGTGCCAGCAGCATCAGGGGGCCGGCTACCTACACCTTC
j_call: TRBJ2-1; v_call: TRBV5-6; clone_size: .; d_call: .; cdr3_aa: CTSSLGQAFNEQFF; cdr3_nt: TGTACCAGCAGCTTAGGACAAGCTTTCAATGAGCAGTTCTTC
j_call: TRBJ2-7; v_call: TRBV20-1; clone_size: few; d_call: .; cdr3_aa: CSAKDGGYYEQYF; cdr3_nt: TGCAGTGCTAAGGACGGGGGATACTACGAGCAGTACTTC
j_call: TRBJ1-3; v_call: TRBV9; clone_size: .; d_call: .; cdr3_aa: CASSVRPMGNTIYF; cdr3_nt: TGTGCCAGTAGCGTACGCCCGATGGGAAACACCATATATTTT
j_call: TRBJ2-7; v_call: TRBV4-3; clone_size: few; d_call: TRBD1; cdr3_aa: CASSQDRIAQGLSYEQYF; cdr3_nt: TGCGCCAGCAGCCAAGATAGGATTGCACAGGGGCTCTCCTACGAGCAGTACTTC
j_call: TRBJ2-3; v_call: TRBV18; clone_size: .; d_call: .; cdr3_aa: CASSPRHRGTDTQYF; cdr3_nt: TGTGCCAGCTCACCTAGACACCGAGGCACAGATACGCAGTATTTT
j_call: TRBJ2-6; v_call: TRBV6-6; clone_size: few; d_call: TRBD1; cdr3_aa: CAGTGAQSSGANVLTF; cdr3_nt: TGTGCCGGGACAGGGGCCCAATCCTCTGGGGCCAACGTCCTGACTTTC
j_call: TRBJ2-7; v_call: TRBV12-3/TRBV12-4; clone_size: .; d_call: TRBD1; cdr3_aa: CASSRGQDTSYEQYF; cdr3_nt: TGTGCCAGCAGCAGGGGACAGGACACCTCCTACGAGCAGTACTTC
j_call: TRBJ1-4; v_call: TRBV20-1; clone_size: .; d_call: TRBD1; cdr3_aa: CSARDVGSTGVGKLFF; cdr3_nt: TGCAGTGCTAGAGATGTGGGTTCGACAGGGGTAGGAAAACTGTTTTTT
j_call: TRBJ2-1; v_call: TRBV6-6; clone_size: few; d_call: .; cdr3_aa: CASSYSLTRYHEQFF; cdr3_nt: TGTGCCAGCAGTTACTCGCTGACTAGATACCATGAGCAGTTCTTC
j_call: TRBJ1-1; v_call: TRBV5-1; clone_size: many; d_call: TRBD1; cdr3_aa: CASSLGQGAEAFF; cdr3_nt: TGTGCCAGCAGTTTAGGGCAGGGGGCTGAAGCTTTCTTT
j_call: TRBJ1-5; v_call: TRBV29-1; clone_size: few; d_call: TRBD1; cdr3_aa: CSVNRDRGFYSNQPQHF; cdr3_nt: TGCAGCGTTAACCGGGACAGGGGCTTTTATAGCAATCAGCCCCAGCATTTT
j_call: TRBJ2-3; v_call: TRBV21-1; clone_size: .; d_call: .; cdr3_aa: CASSISQRGGEFTDTQYF; cdr3_nt: TGTGCCAGCAGCATATCCCAGCGGGGGGGAGAATTCACAGATACGCAGTATTTT
j_call: TRBJ1-1; v_call: TRBV27; clone_size: few; d_call: .; cdr3_aa: CASIHYMNTEAFF; cdr3_nt: TGTGCCAGCATCCATTACATGAACACTGAAGCTTTCTTT
j_call: TRBJ2-3; v_call: TRBV2; clone_size: few; d_call: TRBD2; cdr3_aa: CASSSLAGETDTQYF; cdr3_nt: TGTGCCAGCAGTTCCTTAGCGGGAGAAACAGATACGCAGTATTTT
j_call: TRBJ1-2; v_call: TRBV28; clone_size: .; d_call: .; cdr3_aa: CASSPRLFRDKDYGYTF; cdr3_nt: TGTGCCAGCAGTCCCCGTCTGTTCAGGGACAAGGACTATGGCTACACCTTC
j_call: TRBJ2-5; v_call: TRBV18; clone_size: .; d_call: .; cdr3_aa: CASSPWGQETQYF; cdr3_nt: TGTGCCAGCTCACCTTGGGGTCAGGAGACCCAGTACTTC
j_call: TRBJ2-7; v_call: TRBV18; clone_size: few; d_call: .; cdr3_aa: CASSPQDSAYYEQYF; cdr3_nt: TGTGCCAGCTCACCGCAGGACTCTGCCTACTACGAGCAGTACTTC